This T cell receptor beta chain was sequenced during a study of PD-1 blockade in classical Hodgkin lymphoma. TCRdb's copy holds only in-frame clones and misses some; the assay was immunoSEQ multiplex PCR. The data show roughly 20,000 clones, with around 80% seen just once and 40% held by the top ten. The time point denotes: cycle 4 day 1 (C4D1), after 5 to 7 weeks of nivolumab. With no exception, relapse followed autologous stem cell transplantation in all patients, and brentuximab vedotin exposure varied. The CDR3 is 16 residues long. The germline gives CDR1 SEHNR, CDR2 FQNEAQ (reference sequence). J lost 7 bases, V lost 3 bases, and 8 bases had no gene match.

This chain links TRBV7-9 with TRBJ2-1; 11 positions match TRBD1. The clonotype comes from a human donor with classical Hodgkin lymphoma. Sample: peripheral blood mononuclear cells (PBMCs), taken before the fourth cycle of nivolumab. CDR3 in amino acids: CASSFYRDRGTNEQFF. CDR3 nucleotides: TGTGCCAGCAGCTTCTACCGGGACAGGGGGACAAATGAGCAGTTCTTC.